This T cell receptor (beta chain) originates from a study of blood T cells in healthy people across ages. PCR was performed a second time for roughly 7 to 12 cycles using a sample-barcoded 5' primer and a J-beta primer mix. TCRdb re-analysed the 5' RACE reads in MiXCR, keeping a single row per CDR3 protein. The sample includes 1.6 million or so distinct CDR3 sequences, about 32% of them seen just once. Germline V gene data show CDR1 as DFQATT and CDR2 as SNEGSKA (reference sequence). Trimming removed 1 base at V and 2 bases at J, with 14 bases between. The CDR3 consists of 15 residues. The source of this sequence is a woman younger than 45 in good health. The genes are TRBV20-1 and TRBJ1-1; tentatively, D is TRBD1 (5 bases). What was sequenced was blood. CDR3 sequence (DNA): TGCAGTGCTAGAGGCCGTGGGGGGATAAACACTGAAGCTTTCTTT. This sequence encodes CSARGRGGINTEAFF.